This T cell receptor beta chain was obtained from a study of T cells after yellow fever vaccination. Trimming shortened V by 1 base and J by 8 bases, and 14 bases separated the two germline ends. CDR3 size: 14 residues. From germline, CDR1 is SEHNR and CDR2 FQNEAQ (reference sequence). One entry per CDR3 protein, called by TCRdb with MiXCR from the 5' RACE reads. The profile shows 360,000 or so distinct CDR3 sequences, more than 9% of them singletons. This clonotype turned up a few times. The antigen remains undetermined. Regarding the study as a whole: There was a small share of clonotypes that showed up in both the CD4 and CD8 compartments.

Sequenced here: PBMCs, sampled on the day of the first yellow fever vaccination. The TCR originated in a man between 18 and 29 years old who received the YFV17D yellow fever vaccine. The chain has TRBV7-9 and TRBJ1-2; D may be TRBD1 (5 bases). CDR3 bases: TGTGCCAGCAGCTTAGAAGACAGTGGAGGAGGCTACACCTTC. Amino acids: CASSLEDSGGGYTF. Variable domain in full (rest from reference TRBV7-9 and TRBJ1-2): DTGVSQNPRHKITKRGQNVTFRCDPISEHNRLYWYRQTLGQGPEFLTYFQNEAQLEKSRLLSDRFSAERPKGSFSTLEIQRTEQGDSAMYLCASSLEDSGGGYTFGSGTRLTVV.